The 20 T cell receptor beta chains below come from one sample, sequenced in a study of Ad26.COV2.S vaccination and SARS-CoV-2 variants. TCRdb keeps only in-frame clones here, not all; method: immunoSEQ multiplex PCR. Among more than 350,000 clones listed, more than 80% were seen once. As for treatment: some 20 received Ad26.COV2.S at low or high dose, single or two shots; about five received placebo; per-sample allocation not given. The samples date from day 63 after the first vaccine or placebo injection. The starting material was peripheral blood, obtained in a trial of Ad26.COV2.S vaccine versus placebo. These receptors came from a person between 18 and 60 years old who received the Ad26.COV2.S COVID-19 vaccine or a placebo.

The chain has TRBV5-4 and TRBJ2-7, with D maybe TRBD1 (5 bases). This CDR3 contains 13 residues. Per the germline V gene, CDR1 is SGHNT and CDR2 is YYREEE (reference sequence). The V and J ends lost 4 bases and 0 bases respectively, with 8 bases between them. The CDR3 here is CASSQGLSYEQYF. The CDR3 DNA follows: TGTGCCAGCAGCCAGGGTCTCTCCTACGAGCAGTACTTC.

This chain uses TRBV5-1 with TRBJ2-7, with 7 bases that match TRBD1. Unmatched junction bases numbered 4, after V lost 4 bases and J lost 0 bases. CDR3 length equals 14 residues. Germline CDR1 reads SGHRS; CDR2 reads YFSETQ. The CDR3 sequence: CASSTGQTSYEQYF. CDR3 coding DNA: TGCGCCAGCAGCACGGGACAGACCTCCTACGAGCAGTACTTC. Full variable domain (rest looked up from reference TRBV5-1 and TRBJ2-7): KAGVTQTPRYLIKTRGQQVTLSCSPISGHRSVSWYQQTPGQGLQFLFEYFSETQRNKGNFPGRFSGRQFSNSRSEMNVSTLELGDSALYLCASSTGQTSYEQYFGPGTRLTVT.

V usage is TRBV6-5 and J usage is TRBJ2-2; D tentatively fits TRBD1 or TRBD2 (5 bases each). Per germline, CDR1 MNHEY and CDR2 SVGAGI. There are 13 residues in the CDR3. Trimming took off 7 bases at V and 9 bases at J, with 15 bases between the two ends. CDR3 sequence reads: CASTWGPGRELFF. Here the CDR3 DNA reads TGTGCCAGCACTTGGGGCCCGGGGAGGGAGCTGTTTTTT.

This chain uses TRBV28 with TRBJ2-2, with D unresolved. The CDR3 loop spans 15 amino acids. Germline V gene data show CDR1 as MDHEN and CDR2 as SYDVKM. Trimming shortened V by 3 bases and J by 0 bases, and 8 bases separated the two germline ends. The CDR3 sequence: CASSFAGPNTGELFF. The CDR3 DNA reads as TGTGCCAGCAGTTTTGCAGGACCGAACACCGGGGAGCTGTTTTTT. Filled out from reference TRBV28 and TRBJ2-2, the complete variable domain reads DVKVTQSSRYLVKRTGEKVFLECVQDMDHENMFWYRQDPGLGLRLIYFSYDVKMKEKGDIPEGYSVSREKKERFSLILESASTNQTSMYLCASSFAGPNTGELFFGEGSRLTVL.

V usage is TRBV3-1 (or the pseudogene TRBV3-2) and J usage is TRBJ2-7; D call uncertain. CDR1 and CDR2 (germline): LGHDT, YNNKEL (reference sequence). This CDR3 has 16 residues. Trimming left V 1 base short and J 0 bases short, with 13 bases between. CDR3 bases: TGTGCCAGCAGCCAAGCGAGGCAACGTAGCTCCTACGAGCAGTACTTC. Translated, it gives CASSQARQRSSYEQYF.

V and J are TRBV19 and TRBJ1-3; 8 bases line up with TRBD1. The J segment lost 0 bases and the V segment lost 10 bases, leaving 5 bases of the junction unmatched. The germline CDR1 and CDR2 sequences are LNHDA and SQIVND (reference sequence). The CDR3 has 14 amino acids. CDR3 residues: CATAQGVSGNTIYF. Here the CDR3 DNA reads TGTGCCACGGCACAGGGGGTCTCTGGAAACACCATATATTTT.

This chain uses TRBV19 with TRBJ2-5, with D possibly being TRBD2 (6 bases). Germline assignment: CDR1 LNHDA and CDR2 SQIVND (reference sequence). Trimming pared 5 bases from V and 5 bases from J, leaving 12 bases between. The CDR3 runs to 13 residues. For the CDR3, the DNA is TGTGCCAGTAGTCTCCCGACTAGGGAGACCCAGTACTTC. This codes for CASSLPTRETQYF. Using reference TRBV19 and TRBJ2-5 for the parts outside the CDR3, the full variable domain is DGGITQSPKYLFRKEGQNVTLSCEQNLNHDAMYWYRQDPGQGLRLIYYSQIVNDFQKGDIAEGYSVSREKKESFPLTVTSAQKNPTAFYLCASSLPTRETQYFGPGTRLLVL.

On this clone itself: The DNA is left out, because the CDR3 cannot be placed on it with certainty; the CDR3 is given as TCRdb lists it. J is TRBJ1-6 and V is TRBV19. The CDR3 adds up to 17 amino acids, both ends counted. Germline V gene lookup returns CDR1 LNHDA and CDR2 SQIVND (reference sequence). CDR3 protein: CASSWSFGNGGNSPLHF.

The rearrangement uses TRBV6-5 and TRBJ2-7; perhaps TRBD2 as D (5 bases). The CDR3 sequence is 13 residues long. V was shortened by 0 bases and J by 3 bases, with 6 bases between the two germline ends. Germline V lookup: CDR1 MNHEY, CDR2 SVGAGI. CDR3 in DNA: TGTGCCAGCAGTTACTCTGAGGGCTACGAGCAGTACTTC. This translates into CASSYSEGYEQYF.

The chain recombines TRBV11-3 with TRBJ2-3; 8 bases fit TRBD2. The CDR3 has 16 amino acids. Germline V gives CDR1 SGHNT, CDR2 YENEEA. The V and J ends lost 5 bases and 0 bases, in that order; junction bases with no gene match: 7. CDR3: CASSPLAGSSTDTQYF. CDR3 nucleotides: TGTGCCAGCAGCCCTTTAGCGGGAAGTAGCACAGATACGCAGTATTTT.

The J gene is TRBJ1-4, the V gene TRBV5-1; D gene unclear. This CDR3 region has 16 residues. Germline V CDR1 and CDR2: SGHRS, YFSETQ. With 0 bases removed from V and 0 bases from J, the gap between germline ends came to 9 bases. CDR3 sequence: CASSLEGGTTNEKLFF. CDR3 bases: TGCGCCAGCAGCTTGGAGGGAGGAACAACTAATGAAAAACTGTTTTTT.

The rearrangement links TRBV7-2 to TRBJ2-7; 7 positions agree with TRBD1. This CDR3 is built from 13 residues. The J segment lost 2 bases and the V segment lost 10 bases, leaving 8 bases of the junction unmatched. Per the germline V gene, CDR1 is SGHTA and CDR2 is FQGNSA. Here the CDR3 DNA reads TGTGCCACTCGAGCCGGGACAGCCTACGAGCAGTACTTC. Protein: CATRAGTAYEQYF.

The CDR3 bases are TGTGCCAGCAGCTTAGACGGTGCGGGAGGGGACAATGAGCAGTTCTTC. Residues: CASSLDGAGGDNEQFF. This rearrangement joins TRBV7-2 to TRBJ2-1, with TRBD2 matching 9 bases. Looked up from germline, CDR1 is SGHTA and CDR2 is FQGNSA. This CDR3 region has 16 residues. The ends lost 1 base at V and 5 bases at J; junction bases unmatched: 6.

This chain uses TRBV21-1 with TRBJ1-2; TRBD1 is the table's D call, not checked against the DNA. TRBV21-1 counts as a pseudogene. This CDR3 is 17 amino acids long. CDR3 in amino acids: CASSKVLKQGIYYGYTF. CDR3 sequence (DNA): TGTGCCAGCAGCAAAGTCCTGAAACAGGGGATTTACTATGGCTACACCTTC.

This clone appeared once. This rearrangement joins TRBV30 to TRBJ1-6; 8 bases map to TRBD1. CDR3 length: 13 amino acids. Germline CDR1 is GTSNPN and CDR2 is SVGIG (reference sequence). J gave up 7 bases and V 7 bases, and 6 bases lay outside the gene matches. Written as DNA, the CDR3 is TGTGCCTCACAGGGGGTCGCGAATTCACCCCTCCACTTT. The encoded protein is CASQGVANSPLHF.

The genes are TRBV5-8 and TRBJ2-7, with D perhaps TRBD2 (6 bases). This CDR3 spans 16 amino acids. Between the trimmed V and J ends, which lost 0 bases and 3 bases, there was a span of 16 bases. Germline V gives CDR1 SGHTS, CDR2 YDEGEE. The CDR3 loop is CASSLGGGMGLYEQYF. The CDR3 DNA reads as TGTGCCAGCAGCTTGGGGGGCGGGATGGGGCTCTACGAGCAGTACTTC.

The chain employs TRBV6-5 and TRBJ1-5; possibly TRBD1 for D (6 bases). Germline V gene data show CDR1 as MNHEY and CDR2 as SVGAGI. The CDR3 contains 14 residues. With 10 bases removed from V and 4 bases from J, the gap between germline ends came to 17 bases. CDR3 DNA sequence: TGTGCCATTGGGGAGGGGGGGGCTAATCAGCCCCAGCATTTT. This translates into CAIGEGGANQPQHF.

The rearrangement links TRBV6-2 or TRBV6-3 to TRBJ2-1; TRBD2 agrees at 14 bases. V lost 6 bases, J lost 9 bases, and 4 bases stayed unmatched. Germline assignment: CDR1 MNHEY and CDR2 SVGEGT. CDR3 length: 14 amino acids. Written as DNA, the CDR3 is TGTGCCAGCAGCCAGGGACTAGCGGGAGTTGAGCAGTTCTTC. Protein: CASSQGLAGVEQFF.

This CDR3 reads CASSLTPLAGASEQYF. CDR3 DNA sequence: TGTGCCAGCAGCTTAACCCCACTAGCGGGAGCTAGCGAGCAGTACTTC. The chain uses TRBV13 and TRBJ2-7, with TRBD2 identical over 11 bases. The J segment lost 6 bases and the V segment lost 2 bases, leaving 9 bases of the junction unmatched. This CDR3 has 16 amino acids. Germline V gives CDR1 PRHDT, CDR2 FYEKMQ (reference sequence).

This clone was seen a single time. The chain carries TRBV6-2 or TRBV6-3 and TRBJ2-5; 7 nucleotides line up with TRBD2. Germline V gene sequence: CDR1 MNHEY, CDR2 SVGEGT. V lost 6 bases to trimming and J lost 4 bases; unmatched junction nucleotides: 14. The CDR3 length is 16 residues. CDR3 region: CASSQSLAAPRETQYF. In DNA, the CDR3 is TGTGCCAGCAGCCAGTCCCTAGCGGCGCCACGAGAGACCCAGTACTTC.